The 25 T cell receptor beta chains presented below share a single source sample, sequenced in a study of blood T cell repertoires in COVID-19. Clones were read by immunoSEQ multiplex PCR, and TCRdb kept only the in-frame ones, dropping some. Among hundreds of thousands of clones listed, roughly four fifths were seen once. The specimen was peripheral blood. These receptors were obtained from a woman older than 75 with acute or convalescent COVID-19.

The chain joins TRBV24-1 to TRBJ2-3; TRBD2 is a possible D gene (5 bases). CDR3 size: 17 residues. Germline V gene lookup returns CDR1 KGHDR and CDR2 SFDVKD. V shed 5 bases and J shed 0 bases, with 17 bases lying between them. The CDR3 region has the DNA TGTGCCACCAGTGGGGCTAGCCCGGTGCGGAGCACAGATACGCAGTATTTT. This codes for CATSGASPVRSTDTQYF.

The chain uses TRBV4-3 and TRBJ1-4; D call uncertain. CDR1 LGHNA and CDR2 YSLEER come from the germline V gene. Trimming pared 0 bases from V and 8 bases from J, leaving 10 bases between. CDR3 length: 14 amino acids. The CDR3 DNA sequence: TGCGCCAGCAGCCAAGATTGGGCAGCCGAAAAACTGTTTTTT. Protein product: CASSQDWAAEKLFF.

The chain couples TRBV6-2 or TRBV6-3 to TRBJ1-5; TRBD1 matches 8 bases. V trimming: 2 bases; J trimming: 7 bases; junction bases outside the gene matches: 16. The CDR3 contains 18 residues. Germline loops: CDR1 MNHEY, CDR2 SVGEGT. CDR3 sequence (DNA): TGTGCCAGCAGTTACCCTGGACAGGGTCTTAGAACTGTCCAGCCCCAGCATTTT. Translated: CASSYPGQGLRTVQPQHF.

This clone is a singleton in its sample. This chain joins TRBV5-1 and TRBJ2-7; 9 bases fit TRBD1. The germline CDR1 and CDR2 sequences are SGHRS and YFSETQ. The trim removed 4 bases at V and 5 bases at J, leaving 7 bases unmatched. The CDR3 totals 14 residues. This CDR3 is CASSTDRGGNEQYF. For the CDR3, the DNA is TGCGCCAGCAGCACGGACAGGGGAGGTAACGAGCAGTACTTC.

The rearrangement links TRBV5-6 to TRBJ1-1; tentatively, D is TRBD1 (6 bases). Trimming stripped 3 bases from V and 6 bases from J, with 15 bases between. CDR1 and CDR2 from the germline V gene are SGHDT and YYEEEE. The CDR3 has 14 amino acids. Here the CDR3 DNA reads TGTGCCAGCAGCTACAGGGTCAGGGTACCTGAAGCTTTCTTT. As protein: CASSYRVRVPEAFF.

The chain combines TRBV7-3 with TRBJ1-1, with D unclear. The length of the CDR3 is 15 residues. Germline lookup yields CDR1 SGHTA and CDR2 FQGTGA. The V end lost 5 bases, the J end lost 5 bases, and 18 bases lay between the germline ends. CDR3 in DNA: TGTGCCAGCAGCCCTGCCGCGGGGTTGAGGACTGAAGCTTTCTTT. Its protein product is CASSPAAGLRTEAFF.

J is TRBJ2-5 and V is TRBV7-9, with 8 positions matching TRBD1. V shed 5 bases, J shed 3 bases, and the junction held 2 bases outside the gene matches. CDR3 length: 13 residues. Germline-derived CDR1 and CDR2 are SEHNR and FQNEAQ (reference sequence). In DNA, the CDR3 is TGTGCCAGCAGCCAGACAGGGGAAGAGACCCAGTACTTC. This codes for CASSQTGEETQYF.

This sequence joins TRBV18 and TRBJ2-7; 7 bases are a match to TRBD1. The CDR3 is 14 residues long. Germline CDR1 is KGHSH and CDR2 is LQKENI. With V trimmed by 3 bases and J by 2 bases, 4 bases remained unmatched. In DNA form, the CDR3 reads TGTGCCAGCTCACCTTCCCAGGGGGCCTACGAGCAGTACTTC. Encoded protein: CASSPSQGAYEQYF.

CDR3: CASSPPRQGSTEAFF. DNA of the CDR3: TGTGCCAGCAGTCCCCCCCGACAGGGGAGCACTGAAGCTTTCTTT. The chain couples TRBV7-9 to TRBJ1-1; the match to TRBD1 covers 8 bases. Germline V gene data show CDR1 as SEHNR and CDR2 as FQNEAQ (reference sequence). V dropped 6 bases and J dropped 4; count of bases not matched to a gene: 10. CDR3 length equals 15 residues.

In this sample, this clone turned up a few times. CDR3 DNA sequence: TGTGCCAGCTCACCAGGACAGACCTACGAGCAGTACTTC. Its translation: CASSPGQTYEQYF. J is TRBJ2-7 and V is TRBV18; D possibly corresponds to TRBD1 (6 bases). In germline, CDR1 is KGHSH, CDR2 LQKENI. The V gene lost 2 bases and the J gene lost 2 bases, with 7 bases spanning the gap. The CDR3 has 13 amino acids.

The chain couples TRBV3-1 (or the pseudogene TRBV3-2) to TRBJ2-7, with D maybe TRBD2 (6 bases). In germline, CDR1 is LGHDT, CDR2 YNNKEL (reference sequence). The CDR3 loop spans 14 amino acids. V shed 0 bases and J shed 3 bases, with 9 bases lying between them. DNA of the CDR3: TGTGCCAGCAGCCAAGATCTGGGGGGCTACGAGCAGTACTTC. Its translation: CASSQDLGGYEQYF.

This clone was seen only a few times. The rearrangement links TRBV6-2 or TRBV6-3 to TRBJ2-1; D uncertain. The germline CDR1 and CDR2 sequences are MNHEY and SVGEGT. The CDR3 is made up of 14 amino acids. V lost 3 bases, J lost 4 bases, and 10 bases lay in between. This chain's CDR3 is CASSYADGYNEQFF. The CDR3 DNA reads TGTGCCAGCAGTTATGCCGACGGGTACAATGAGCAGTTCTTC.

The rearrangement links TRBV28 to TRBJ1-2, with D perhaps matching TRBD1 (5 bases). Germline V CDR1 and CDR2: MDHEN, SYDVKM. This CDR3 has 15 residues. V was trimmed by 3 bases and J by 1 base, leaving 12 bases between them. The CDR3 loop is CASSFPLRGNYGYTF. CDR3 coding DNA: TGTGCCAGCAGTTTTCCCCTTAGGGGTAACTATGGCTACACCTTC.

The chain has TRBV5-4 and TRBJ2-2; 9 nucleotides match TRBD2. The length of the CDR3 is 15 residues. V was pared by 4 bases and J by 3 bases, with 4 bases of the junction left unmatched. In germline, CDR1 is SGHNT, CDR2 YYREEE (reference sequence). CDR3 amino acids: CASSRTSADTGELFF. CDR3 nucleotide sequence: TGTGCCAGCAGCCGGACTAGCGCAGACACCGGGGAGCTGTTTTTT.

The chain employs TRBV5-8 and TRBJ1-6; D perhaps matches TRBD1 (5 bases). The CDR3 covers 17 residues. The V and J ends lost 0 bases and 8 bases respectively, with 18 bases between them. Germline V CDR1 and CDR2: SGHTS, YDEGEE. The CDR3 bases are TGTGCCAGCAGCTTGGTTCAGGGCGGATCTGGAGATTCACCCCTCCACTTT. Translated, it gives CASSLVQGGSGDSPLHF. The entire variable domain, with the rest obtained from reference TRBV5-8 and TRBJ1-6, is as follows: EAGVTQSPTHLIKTRGQQATLRCSPISGHTSVYWYQQALGLGLQFLLWYDEGEERNRGNFPPRFSGRQFPNYSSELNVNALELEDSALYLCASSLVQGGSGDSPLHFGNGTRLTVT.

Here the CDR3 reads CASSLATTVIEQYF. The DNA for the CDR3 is TGTGCCAGCAGTTTAGCCACTACCGTTATCGAGCAGTACTTC. The chain joins TRBV28 to TRBJ2-7; D is unresolved. V was shortened by 2 bases and J by 6 bases, with 14 bases between the two germline ends. CDR3 length equals 14 residues. From germline, CDR1 is MDHEN and CDR2 SYDVKM.

The chain couples TRBV5-1 to TRBJ1-4; D gene ambiguous. Germline V gene data show CDR1 as SGHRS and CDR2 as YFSETQ. Trimming took 0 bases from V and 8 from J, leaving 17 bases between them. The CDR3 covers 16 residues. CDR3 in DNA: TGCGCCAGCAGCTTGGCCGATTCGGGAACTTGGGAAAAACTGTTTTTT. Amino acid sequence: CASSLADSGTWEKLFF.

This clone was detected only once. This rearrangement joins TRBV2 to TRBJ1-5; D is possibly TRBD1 (6 bases). The CDR3 extends over 13 amino acids. Germline lookup yields CDR1 SNHLY and CDR2 FYNNEI. V lost 8 bases and J 5 bases, leaving 13 bases between the germline ends. As DNA, the CDR3 is TGTGCCAGCCTACAGGGCCGGGATCAGCCCCAGCATTTT. Translated, it gives CASLQGRDQPQHF.

This clone occurred a few times. CDR3 sequence (DNA): TGTGCCAGCAGCTTAGATACAGCCAACTATGGCTACACCTTC. Encoded protein: CASSLDTANYGYTF. This sequence joins TRBV7-2 and TRBJ1-2, with unresolved D. The germline CDR1 and CDR2 sequences are SGHTA and FQGNSA. Trimming took off 1 base at V and 2 bases at J, with 8 bases between the two ends. CDR3 length: 14 amino acids.

V usage is TRBV3-1 (or the pseudogene TRBV3-2) and J usage is TRBJ1-1, with 7 bases matching TRBD1. The CDR3 sequence is 16 residues long. The germline V gene encodes CDR1 LGHDT and CDR2 YNNKEL (reference sequence). The junction had 10 bases not matched to a gene; V was cut back by 6 bases and J by 0 bases. Here the CDR3 DNA reads TGTGCCAGCAGTCTTTCGACAGGGACTCTGAACACTGAAGCTTTCTTT. Protein sequence: CASSLSTGTLNTEAFF.

The chain carries TRBV4-1 and TRBJ2-3; possibly TRBD1 for D (5 bases). Germline V gene lookup returns CDR1 MGHRA and CDR2 YSYEKL. Trimming removed 2 bases from V and 3 bases from J, with 12 bases in between. The CDR3 loop spans 15 amino acids. CDR3 protein: CASSQLGALTDTQYF. DNA of the CDR3: TGCGCCAGCAGCCAACTTGGGGCTTTAACAGATACGCAGTATTTT.

The rearrangement links TRBV5-1 to TRBJ2-7, with 11 bases aligning to TRBD1. CDR3 length: 17 residues. Germline-derived CDR1 and CDR2 are SGHRS and YFSETQ. The J segment lost 2 bases and the V segment lost 2 bases, leaving 9 bases of the junction unmatched. The CDR3 bases are TGCGCCAGCAGCTTCGTTACGGGACAGGGGGTCCCCTACGAGCAGTACTTC. Translating gives CASSFVTGQGVPYEQYF.

This rearrangement joins TRBV28 to TRBJ1-6; D perhaps matches TRBD1 (6 bases). The CDR3 runs 15 residues. The V end lost 6 bases, the J end lost 14 bases, and 23 bases lay between the germline ends. Germline lookup yields CDR1 MDHEN and CDR2 SYDVKM. The CDR3 reads CASSSSVGSQGTLHF. The DNA for the CDR3 is TGTGCCAGCAGCTCCTCAGTGGGCTCCCAGGGGACCCTCCACTTT.

This rearrangement joins TRBV4-2 to TRBJ2-3; D is perhaps TRBD2 (6 bases). The CDR3 length is 16 residues. V shed 0 bases and J shed 5 bases, with 15 bases lying between them. Germline CDR1 and CDR2: LGHNA and YNFKEQ. CDR3 nucleotides: TGTGCCAGCAGCCAAGATTTAGCGGCGCGAAAAGATACGCAGTATTTT. It encodes CASSQDLAARKDTQYF.

This chain uses TRBV30 with TRBJ2-2; 12 positions match TRBD2. CDR3 size: 15 residues. CDR1 GTSNPN and CDR2 SVGIG come from the germline V gene (reference sequence). V dropped 3 bases and J dropped 5; count of bases not matched to a gene: 4. The CDR3 DNA sequence: TGTGCCTGGAGCCCGGGACTAGCGGGTACCGGGGAGCTGTTTTTT. Amino acid sequence: CAWSPGLAGTGELFF.